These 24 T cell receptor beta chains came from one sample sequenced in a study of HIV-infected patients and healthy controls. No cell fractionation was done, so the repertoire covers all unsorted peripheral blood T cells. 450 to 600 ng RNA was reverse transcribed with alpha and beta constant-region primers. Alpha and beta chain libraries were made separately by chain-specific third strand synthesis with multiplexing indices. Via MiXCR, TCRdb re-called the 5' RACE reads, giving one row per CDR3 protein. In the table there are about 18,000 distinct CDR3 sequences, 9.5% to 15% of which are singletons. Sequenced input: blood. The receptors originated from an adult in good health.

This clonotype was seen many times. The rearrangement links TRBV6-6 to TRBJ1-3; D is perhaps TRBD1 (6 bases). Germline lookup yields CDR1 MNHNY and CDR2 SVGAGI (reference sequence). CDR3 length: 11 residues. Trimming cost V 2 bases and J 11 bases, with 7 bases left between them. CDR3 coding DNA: TGTGCCAGCAGTTACGGGGGCTCCATATATTTT. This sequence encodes CASSYGGSIYF.

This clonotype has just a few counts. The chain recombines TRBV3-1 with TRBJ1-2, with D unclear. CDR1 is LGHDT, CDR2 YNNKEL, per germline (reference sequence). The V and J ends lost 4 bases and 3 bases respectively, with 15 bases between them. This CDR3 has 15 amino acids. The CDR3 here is CASSPLRRLDYGYTF. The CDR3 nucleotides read TGTGCCAGCAGCCCCCTTAGAAGGCTTGACTATGGCTACACCTTC.

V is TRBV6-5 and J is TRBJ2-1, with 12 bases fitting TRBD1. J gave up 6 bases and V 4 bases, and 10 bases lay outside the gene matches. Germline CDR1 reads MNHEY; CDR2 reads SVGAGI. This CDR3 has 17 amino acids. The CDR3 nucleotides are TGTGCCAGCAGTTCCCGGGACAGGGGGCTACGGCGCAATGAGCAGTTCTTC. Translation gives CASSSRDRGLRRNEQFF.

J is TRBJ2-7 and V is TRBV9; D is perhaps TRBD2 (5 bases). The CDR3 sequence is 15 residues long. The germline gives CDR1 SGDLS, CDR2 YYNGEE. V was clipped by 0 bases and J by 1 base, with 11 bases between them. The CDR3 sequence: CASSVAEGSSYEQYF. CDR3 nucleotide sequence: TGTGCCAGCAGCGTAGCTGAGGGCAGTTCCTACGAGCAGTACTTC.

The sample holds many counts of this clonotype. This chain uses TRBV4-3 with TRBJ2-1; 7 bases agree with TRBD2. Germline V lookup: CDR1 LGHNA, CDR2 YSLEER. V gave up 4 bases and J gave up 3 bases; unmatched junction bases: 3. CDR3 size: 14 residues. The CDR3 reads CASSPWTSYNEQFF. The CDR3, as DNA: TGCGCCAGCAGCCCTTGGACTAGCTACAATGAGCAGTTCTTC.

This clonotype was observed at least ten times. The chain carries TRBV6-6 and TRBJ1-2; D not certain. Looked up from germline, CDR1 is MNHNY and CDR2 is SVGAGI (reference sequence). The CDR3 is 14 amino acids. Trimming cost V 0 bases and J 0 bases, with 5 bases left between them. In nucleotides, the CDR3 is TGTGCCAGCAGTTACTCCCAAGCTAACTATGGCTACACCTTC. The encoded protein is CASSYSQANYGYTF.

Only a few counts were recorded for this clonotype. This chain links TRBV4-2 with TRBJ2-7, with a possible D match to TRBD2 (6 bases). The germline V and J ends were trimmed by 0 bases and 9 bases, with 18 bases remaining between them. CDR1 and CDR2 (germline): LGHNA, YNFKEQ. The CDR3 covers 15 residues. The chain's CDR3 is CASSQDRGLGLGQYF. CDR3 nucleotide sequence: TGTGCCAGCAGCCAAGATCGGGGGTTGGGGTTGGGGCAGTACTTC.

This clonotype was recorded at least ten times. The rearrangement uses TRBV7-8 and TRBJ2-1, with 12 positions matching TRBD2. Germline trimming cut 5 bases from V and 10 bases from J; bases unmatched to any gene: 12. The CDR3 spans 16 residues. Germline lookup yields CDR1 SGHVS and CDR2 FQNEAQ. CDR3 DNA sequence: TGTGCCAGCAGCCCACCGGGACTAGCGGGCCGAGGGGAGCAGTTCTTC. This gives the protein CASSPPGLAGRGEQFF. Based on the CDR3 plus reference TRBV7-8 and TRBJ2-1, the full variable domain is GAGVSQSPRYKVAKRGQDVALRCDPISGHVSLFWYQQALGQGPEFLTYFQNEAQLDKSGLPSDRFFAERPEGSVSTLKIQRTQQEDSAVYLCASSPPGLAGRGEQFFGPGTRLTVL.

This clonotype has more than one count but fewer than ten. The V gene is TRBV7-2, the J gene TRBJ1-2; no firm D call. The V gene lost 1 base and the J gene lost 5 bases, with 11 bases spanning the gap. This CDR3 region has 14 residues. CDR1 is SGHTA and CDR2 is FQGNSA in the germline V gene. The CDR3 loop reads CASSLEPRPYGYTF. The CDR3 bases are TGTGCCAGCAGCTTAGAGCCCAGACCTTATGGCTACACCTTC.

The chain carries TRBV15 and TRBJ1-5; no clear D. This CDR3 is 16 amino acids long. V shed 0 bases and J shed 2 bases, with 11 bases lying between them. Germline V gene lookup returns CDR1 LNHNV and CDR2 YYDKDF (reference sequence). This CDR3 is CATSRDSVIGNQPQHF. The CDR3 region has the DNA TGTGCCACCAGCAGAGATTCGGTGATTGGCAATCAGCCCCAGCATTTT.

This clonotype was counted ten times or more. CDR3 in amino acids: CASSSGTVNTEAFF. The CDR3 DNA reads TGTGCCAGCAGTTCCGGGACGGTGAACACTGAAGCTTTCTTT. V gene TRBV2 combines with J gene TRBJ1-1; D may be TRBD1 (5 bases). The V gene lost 5 bases and the J gene lost 0 bases, with 10 bases spanning the gap. Germline loops: CDR1 SNHLY, CDR2 FYNNEI. The CDR3 sequence is 14 residues long.

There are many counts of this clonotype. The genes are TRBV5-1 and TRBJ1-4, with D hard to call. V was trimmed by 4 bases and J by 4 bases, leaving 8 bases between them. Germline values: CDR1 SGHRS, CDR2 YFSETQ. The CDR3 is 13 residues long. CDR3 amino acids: CASSKDLNEKLFF. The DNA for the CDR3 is TGCGCCAGCAGCAAGGATCTTAATGAAAAACTGTTTTTT.

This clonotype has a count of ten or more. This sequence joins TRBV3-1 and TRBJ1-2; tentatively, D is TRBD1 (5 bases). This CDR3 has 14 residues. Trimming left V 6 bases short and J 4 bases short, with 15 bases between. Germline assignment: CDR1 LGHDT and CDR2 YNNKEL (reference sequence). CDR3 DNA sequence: TGTGCCAGCAGACTTTCGGTGGGGCCCTATGGCTACACCTTC. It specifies CASRLSVGPYGYTF.

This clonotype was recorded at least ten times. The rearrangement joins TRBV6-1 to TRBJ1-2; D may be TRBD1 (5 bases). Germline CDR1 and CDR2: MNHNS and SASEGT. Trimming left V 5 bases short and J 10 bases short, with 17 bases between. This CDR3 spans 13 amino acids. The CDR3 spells CASSPGPVEDYTF. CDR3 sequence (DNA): TGTGCCAGCAGTCCGGGACCGGTGGAGGACTACACCTTC.

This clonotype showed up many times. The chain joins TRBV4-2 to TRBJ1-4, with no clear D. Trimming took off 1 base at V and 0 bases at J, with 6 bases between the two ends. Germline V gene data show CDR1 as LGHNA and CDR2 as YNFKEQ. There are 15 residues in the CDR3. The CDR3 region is CASSQVGATNEKLFF. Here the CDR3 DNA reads TGTGCCAGCAGCCAAGTGGGAGCAACTAATGAAAAACTGTTTTTT.

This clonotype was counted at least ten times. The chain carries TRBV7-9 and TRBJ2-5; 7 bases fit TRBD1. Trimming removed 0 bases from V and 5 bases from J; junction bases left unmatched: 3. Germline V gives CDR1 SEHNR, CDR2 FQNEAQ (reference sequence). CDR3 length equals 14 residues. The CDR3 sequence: CASSLAGGLETQYF. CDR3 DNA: TGTGCCAGCAGCTTAGCAGGGGGCCTGGAGACCCAGTACTTC.

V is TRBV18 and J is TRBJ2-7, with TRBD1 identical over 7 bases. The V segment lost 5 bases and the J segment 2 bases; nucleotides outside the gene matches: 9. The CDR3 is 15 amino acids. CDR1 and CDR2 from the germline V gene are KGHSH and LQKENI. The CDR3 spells CASSTRQGRPYEQYF. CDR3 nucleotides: TGTGCCAGCTCAACCCGACAGGGTAGGCCCTACGAGCAGTACTTC.

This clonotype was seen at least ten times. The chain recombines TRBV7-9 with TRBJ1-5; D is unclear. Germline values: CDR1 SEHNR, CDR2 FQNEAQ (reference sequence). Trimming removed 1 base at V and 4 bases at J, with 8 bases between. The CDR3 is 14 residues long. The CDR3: CASSLVAENQPQHF. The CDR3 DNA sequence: TGTGCCAGCAGCTTAGTGGCGGAAAATCAGCCCCAGCATTTT.

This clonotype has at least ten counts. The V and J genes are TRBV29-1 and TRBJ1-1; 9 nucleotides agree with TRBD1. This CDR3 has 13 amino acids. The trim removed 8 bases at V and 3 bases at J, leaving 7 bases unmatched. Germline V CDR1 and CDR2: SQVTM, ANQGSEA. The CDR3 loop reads CSTGGLTDTEAFF. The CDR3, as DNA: TGCAGCACAGGGGGCTTGACGGACACTGAAGCTTTCTTT.

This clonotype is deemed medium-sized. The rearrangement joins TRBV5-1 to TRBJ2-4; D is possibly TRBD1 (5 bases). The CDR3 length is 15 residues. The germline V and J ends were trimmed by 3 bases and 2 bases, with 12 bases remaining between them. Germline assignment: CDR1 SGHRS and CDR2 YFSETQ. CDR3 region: CASSSGIRTKNIQYF. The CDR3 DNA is TGCGCCAGCAGCTCAGGGATTCGAACCAAAAACATTCAGTACTTC.

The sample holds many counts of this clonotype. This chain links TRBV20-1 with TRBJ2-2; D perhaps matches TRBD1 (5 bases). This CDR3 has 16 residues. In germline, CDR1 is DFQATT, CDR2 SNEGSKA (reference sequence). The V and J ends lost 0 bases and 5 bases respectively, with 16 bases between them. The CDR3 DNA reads TGCAGTGCTAGAGACGGCAGGGCAGGTGGGACCGGGGAGCTGTTTTTT. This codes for CSARDGRAGGTGELFF.

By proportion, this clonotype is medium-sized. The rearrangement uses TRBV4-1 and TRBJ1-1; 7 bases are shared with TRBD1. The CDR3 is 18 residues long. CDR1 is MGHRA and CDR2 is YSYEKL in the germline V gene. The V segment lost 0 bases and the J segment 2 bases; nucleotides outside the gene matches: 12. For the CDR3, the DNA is TGCGCCAGCAGCCAAGATCAGGAGACAGGGCGACCTAACACTGAAGCTTTCTTT. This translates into CASSQDQETGRPNTEAFF.

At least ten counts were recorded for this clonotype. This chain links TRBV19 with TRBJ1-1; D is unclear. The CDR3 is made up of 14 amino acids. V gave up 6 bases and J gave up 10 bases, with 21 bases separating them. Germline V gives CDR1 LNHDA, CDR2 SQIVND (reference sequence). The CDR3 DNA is TGTGCCAGTAGCATAAGGTTTCGAGGGTATGGAGCTTTCTTT. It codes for CASSIRFRGYGAFF.

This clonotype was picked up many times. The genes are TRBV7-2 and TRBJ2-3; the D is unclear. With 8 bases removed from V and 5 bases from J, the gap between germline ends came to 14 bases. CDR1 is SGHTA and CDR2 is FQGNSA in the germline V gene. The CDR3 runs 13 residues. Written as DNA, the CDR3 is TGTGCCAGCCAAACTAACTCCATAGATACGCAGTATTTT. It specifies CASQTNSIDTQYF.